The clone carrying this TCR beta chain was seen more than once but under ten times. Its antigen is unknown. This sample stems from a study of beta chain features in type 1 diabetes. Points from the study as a whole: Within the patient group, naive, central memory and Treg TCRB repertoires appeared more similar to each other than within healthy donors. The cDNA sequencing approach could over-represent high-TCR-expressing cells. In every one of the four CD4+ subsets, TCRB CDR3s were moderately but significantly shorter in Type 1 diabetes patients.

The entirety of the isolated RNA underwent reverse transcription, so expressed TCRB transcripts were sequenced. Assay: immunoSEQ multiplex PCR; the TCRdb copy retains only in-frame clones and omits some. Of a few hundred thousand clones detected, about 15% appear once; the ten largest clones hold roughly 0.017%. Germline CDR1 SGHRS, CDR2 YFSETQ. The germline V and J ends were trimmed by 4 bases and 3 bases, with 14 bases remaining between them. CDR3 length: 14 amino acids. Sequences were obtained from naive CD4+ T cells from blood. This sequence joins TRBV5-1 and TRBJ2-7; a weak D match, TRBD1 (5 bases). This clonotype was sampled from a woman aged 18-35 years in good health. This chain's CDR3 is CASSPSWQGYEQYF. The CDR3 DNA follows: TGCGCCAGCAGCCCTTCCTGGCAGGGCTACGAGCAGTACTTC. The variable domain in full, with the rest retrieved from reference TRBV5-1 and TRBJ2-7, is KAGVTQTPRYLIKTRGQQVTLSCSPISGHRSVSWYQQTPGQGLQFLFEYFSETQRNKGNFPGRFSGRQFSNSRSEMNVSTLELGDSALYLCASSPSWQGYEQYFGPGTRLTVT.